This T cell receptor beta chain derives from a study of graft-versus-host responses after intestinal transplantation. About the study: Each patient got anti-thymocyte globulin induction, then tacrolimus and steroids for around three years.

Remarks on this clone: Its target is not known.

CDR1 is SGHTS and CDR2 is YDEGEE in the germline V gene. V shed 5 bases and J 4 bases; nucleotides not matched to a gene: 3. There are 14 residues in the CDR3. Libraries were prepared by immunoSEQ multiplex PCR; TCRdb keeps only in-frame clonotypes and omits some of them. Of 140,000 or so clones detected, roughly 91% appear once; the ten largest clones hold 0.15% to 0.2%. The specimen was unstimulated CD4+ T cells sorted from spleen or lymph node cells, collected before intestinal transplant. The sequence was collected from a human donor who received an intestinal transplant. The genes are TRBV5-8 and TRBJ1-1; 12 nucleotides match TRBD1. CDR3 sequence reads: CASRGQGATTEAFF. The CDR3 DNA is TGTGCCAGCAGGGGACAGGGGGCTACCACTGAAGCTTTCTTT. The variable domain in full, with the rest retrieved from reference TRBV5-8 and TRBJ1-1, is EAGVTQSPTHLIKTRGQQATLRCSPISGHTSVYWYQQALGLGLQFLLWYDEGEERNRGNFPPRFSGRQFPNYSSELNVNALELEDSALYLCASRGQGATTEAFFGQGTRLTVV.